This T cell receptor (beta chain) was documented in a study of control samples from healthy donors and cancer patients. Assay used: immunoSEQ multiplex PCR; TCRdb lists only in-frame clones, some missing. The sample comprises 100,000 to 150,000 clones, approximately 92% of which are singletons, and about 2.5% rests with the top ten. The CDR3 is 13 residues long. The receptor was isolated from a man aged 40-50 years in good health. J is TRBJ1-5 and V is TRBV21-1. TRBV21-1 represents a pseudogene. Input material: blood. The CDR3 loop is CASSKGGNQPQHF. CDR3 sequence (DNA): TGTGCCAGCAGCAAGGGAGGAAATCAGCCCCAGCATTTT.